These 9 T cell receptor beta chains came from one sample sequenced in a study of spatial heterogeneity in lung cancer. Notes on the study in general: Within tumors, counts of expanded alpha and beta TCRs tracked tumor mutation counts.

TCRdb called the 5' RACE reads again in MiXCR, with one record for every CDR3 protein. The sample lists around 8,000 distinct CDR3 sequences; 9.6% were seen once. These receptors lack a known antigen. Time point specified: sample taken at primary tumor resection. The sample here was lung tumor tissue, taken at surgery. All receptors derive from a male donor with early-stage non-small cell lung cancer.

This clonotype was detected ten times or more. The rearrangement joins TRBV20-1 to TRBJ1-2; D possibly corresponds to TRBD1 (6 bases). Per the germline V gene, CDR1 is DFQATT and CDR2 is SNEGSKA (reference sequence). Trimming removed 0 bases from V and 6 bases from J, with 11 bases in between. The CDR3 loop spans 13 amino acids. CDR3 in amino acids: CSARDGGKDGYTF. The CDR3 nucleotides read TGCAGTGCTAGAGACGGGGGCAAGGATGGCTACACCTTC.

This clonotype is labeled as medium-sized (0.01 to 0.1%). This chain links TRBV28 with TRBJ1-3; D is uncertain. Germline V gene lookup returns CDR1 MDHEN and CDR2 SYDVKM. V was clipped by 0 bases and J by 4 bases, with 1 base between them. The CDR3 runs 12 residues. CDR3 in amino acids: CASSLWGNTIYF. The CDR3 DNA is TGTGCCAGCAGTTTATGGGGAAACACCATATATTTT.

The rearrangement links TRBV6-6 to TRBJ2-7; D unresolved. Per the germline V gene, CDR1 is MNHNY and CDR2 is SVGAGI (reference sequence). Trimming shortened V by 2 bases and J by 1 base, and 12 bases separated the two germline ends. CDR3 length: 15 residues. The CDR3 region is CASSYHLGGSYEQYF. In nucleotides, the CDR3 is TGTGCCAGCAGTTACCATCTCGGCGGATCCTACGAGCAGTACTTC.

This clonotype was detected ten times or more. The chain uses TRBV12-3 or TRBV12-4 and TRBJ2-5, with D possibly called TRBD1 or TRBD2 (5 bases each). V was cut by 3 bases and J by 4 bases, with 6 bases left in between. The CDR3 spans 12 residues. CDR3 residues: CASSFGGETQYF. DNA for the CDR3: TGTGCCAGCAGTTTTGGGGGAGAGACCCAGTACTTC.

This clonotype showed up many times. The rearrangement links TRBV12-3 or TRBV12-4 to TRBJ1-3; no definite D call. V gave up 2 bases and J gave up 1 base, with 6 bases separating them. The CDR3 consists of 14 residues. The CDR3 here is CASSLLGSGNTIYF. Written as DNA, the CDR3 is TGTGCCAGCAGTTTACTGGGGTCTGGAAACACCATATATTTT.

This clonotype occurred many times. V is TRBV30 and J is TRBJ1-5; no reliable D call. The V end was cut by 0 bases, the J end by 3 bases, with 9 bases between. Germline-derived CDR1 and CDR2 are GTSNPN and SVGIG (reference sequence). The CDR3 is 14 residues long. The CDR3 loop is CAWSVPGVNQPQHF. In DNA, the CDR3 is TGTGCCTGGAGTGTACCCGGGGTCAATCAGCCCCAGCATTTT.

In this sample, this clonotype is medium-sized. The rearrangement links TRBV20-1 to TRBJ2-7; 9 bases map to TRBD1. After removal of 3 bases from V and 4 bases from J, the junction contained 4 bases not matched to a gene. In germline, CDR1 is DFQATT, CDR2 SNEGSKA (reference sequence). The length of the CDR3 is 13 residues. The CDR3 nucleotides are TGCAGTGCTAGCTTGGGACAGGGTTACGAGCAGTACTTC. Translation: CSASLGQGYEQYF.

There are many counts of this clonotype. In DNA form, the CDR3 reads TGCGCCAGCAGCTGGGGGGGTTCCGATGAAGCTTTCTTT. This gives the protein CASSWGGSDEAFF. V usage is TRBV5-1 and J usage is TRBJ1-1; D perhaps matches TRBD1 (5 bases). Germline-derived CDR1 and CDR2 are SGHRS and YFSETQ. This CDR3 has 13 residues. Between the trimmed V and J ends, which lost 3 bases and 7 bases, there was a span of 13 bases.

At least ten counts were recorded for this clonotype. J is TRBJ1-3 and V is TRBV20-1; D may be TRBD1 (6 bases). Trimming pared 4 bases from V and 0 bases from J, leaving 10 bases between. This CDR3 comprises 14 residues. Germline loops: CDR1 DFQATT, CDR2 SNEGSKA (reference sequence). The chain's CDR3 is CSANRVGSGNTIYF. As DNA, the CDR3 is TGCAGTGCTAACAGGGTGGGCTCTGGAAACACCATATATTTT.